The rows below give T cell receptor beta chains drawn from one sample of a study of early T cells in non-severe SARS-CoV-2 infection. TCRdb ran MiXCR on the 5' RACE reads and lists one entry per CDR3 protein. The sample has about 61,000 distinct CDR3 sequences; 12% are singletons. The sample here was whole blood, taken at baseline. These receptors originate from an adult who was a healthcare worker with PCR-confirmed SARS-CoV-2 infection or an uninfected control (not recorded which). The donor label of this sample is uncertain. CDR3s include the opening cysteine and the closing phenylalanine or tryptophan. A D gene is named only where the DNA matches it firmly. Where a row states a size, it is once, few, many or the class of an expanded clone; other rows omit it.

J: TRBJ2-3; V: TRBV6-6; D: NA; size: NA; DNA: TGTGCCAGCAGTTACGGGACCTCCCTCGGGACAGATACGCAGTATTTT; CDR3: CASSYGTSLGTDTQYF
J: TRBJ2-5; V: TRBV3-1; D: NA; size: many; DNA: TGTGCCAGCAGCAGGGTTCAAGAGACCCAGTACTTC; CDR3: CASSRVQETQYF
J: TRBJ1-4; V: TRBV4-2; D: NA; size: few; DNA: TGTGCCAGCAGCCCTTGGAGGGGTGCAACTAATGAAAAACTGTTTTTT; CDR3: CASSPWRGATNEKLFF
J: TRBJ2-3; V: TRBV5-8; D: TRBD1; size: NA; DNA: TGTGCCAGCAGCCGAGCCGGGACAGGGGGTTCTGATACGCAGTATTTT; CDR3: CASSRAGTGGSDTQYF
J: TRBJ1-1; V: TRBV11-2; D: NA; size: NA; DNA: TGTGCCAGCAGCCCGCGGACCGCCGGTACTGAAGCTTTCTTT; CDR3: CASSPRTAGTEAFF
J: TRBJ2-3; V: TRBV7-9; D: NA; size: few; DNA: TGTGCCAGCAGCTTCGGGGTTAGCACAGATACGCAGTATTTT; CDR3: CASSFGVSTDTQYF
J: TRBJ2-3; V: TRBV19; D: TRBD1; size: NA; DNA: TGTGCCAGTAGTATCGACAGGGGTACGGCAGATACGCAGTATTTT; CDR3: CASSIDRGTADTQYF
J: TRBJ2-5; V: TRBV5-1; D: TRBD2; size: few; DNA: TGCGCCAGCAGCTTGGTTGATGAGCGGGGGGGCCGGCAAGAGACCCAGTACTTC; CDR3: CASSLVDERGGRQETQYF
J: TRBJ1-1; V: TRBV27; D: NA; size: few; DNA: TGTGCCACCCGGGGCACCTATGGCGCTGAAGCTTTCTTT; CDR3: CATRGTYGAEAFF
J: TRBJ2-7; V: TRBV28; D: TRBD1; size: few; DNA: TGTGCCAGCAGTTGGACAGGGGCCTACGAGCAGTACTTC; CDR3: CASSWTGAYEQYF
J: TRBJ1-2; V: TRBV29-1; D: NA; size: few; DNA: TGCAGCGTTGTTTTTACCTTCGTCGGAGGCGGCTACACCTTC; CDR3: CSVVFTFVGGGYTF